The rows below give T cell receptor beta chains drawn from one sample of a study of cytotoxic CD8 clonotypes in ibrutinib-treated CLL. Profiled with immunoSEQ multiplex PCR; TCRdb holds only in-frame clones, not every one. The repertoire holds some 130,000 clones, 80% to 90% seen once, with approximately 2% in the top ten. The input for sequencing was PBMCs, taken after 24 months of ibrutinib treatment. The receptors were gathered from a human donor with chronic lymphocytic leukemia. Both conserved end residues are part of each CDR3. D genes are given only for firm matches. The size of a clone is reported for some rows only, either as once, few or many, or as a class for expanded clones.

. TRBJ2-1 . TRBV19 TGTGCCAGTAGTATGAGAAGAGACAATGAGCAGTTCTTC CASSMRRDNEQFF
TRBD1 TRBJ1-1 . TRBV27 TGTGCCAGCAGTTTAGGGGGACAGTCCACTGAAGCTTTCTTT CASSLGGQSTEAFF
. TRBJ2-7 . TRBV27 TGTGCCAGCAGTTTGAGGCAGGGACTGAAATACGAGCAGTACTTC CASSLRQGLKYEQYF
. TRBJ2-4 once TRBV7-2 TGTGCCAGCAGCCCACAAGGCGTGGGCATTCAGTACTTC CASSPQGVGIQYF
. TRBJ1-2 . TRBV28 TGTGCCAGCAGCCCGGGTAAGGGCTATGGCTACACCTTC CASSPGKGYGYTF
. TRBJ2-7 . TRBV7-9 TGTGCCAGCAGCGTCACACGGTTCTACGAGCAGTACTTC CASSVTRFYEQYF
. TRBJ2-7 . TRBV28 TGTGCCGCTGGTGGGCTCTACGAGCAGTACTTC CAAGGLYEQYF
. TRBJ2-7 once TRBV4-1 TGCGCCAGCAGCTTCTACTCCGAGCAGTACTTC CASSFYSEQYF
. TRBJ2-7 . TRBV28 TGTGCCAGCATTTCGATGACGTCCTACGAGCAGTACTTC CASISMTSYEQYF
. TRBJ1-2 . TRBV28 TGTGCCAGCAGGTCCGGCCTTTATGGCTACACCTTC CASRSGLYGYTF
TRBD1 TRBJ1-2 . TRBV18 TGTGCCAGCTCACCGGGACAGGGAGGTGGCTACACCTTC CASSPGQGGGYTF
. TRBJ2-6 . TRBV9 TGTGCCAGCAGCGTACCTGGGGCCAACGTCCTGACTTTC CASSVPGANVLTF
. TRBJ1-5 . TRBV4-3 TGCGCCAGCAGCCAGAGGGCCTCAGGGCAGCCCCAGCATTTT CASSQRASGQPQHF
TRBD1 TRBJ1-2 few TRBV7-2 TGTGCCAGCAGCAAAGTACAGGGGCAAGCTAACTATGGCTACACCTTC CASSKVQGQANYGYTF
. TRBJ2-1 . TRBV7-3 TGTGCCAGCAGCTTAATGGGCGTTAGCTCCTACAATGAGCAGTTCTTC CASSLMGVSSYNEQFF
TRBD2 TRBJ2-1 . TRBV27 TGTGCCAGCAGGAAGGTTGAGCGGGGTGGTCGGAATGAGCAGTTCTTC CASRKVERGGRNEQFF
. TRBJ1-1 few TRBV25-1 TGTGCCAGCAGTGAATTCGACAGCTTAATGAACACTGAAGCTTTCTTT CASSEFDSLMNTEAFF
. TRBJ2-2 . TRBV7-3 TGTGCCAGCAGCTCGGCCGGCGCCGACACCGGGGAGCTGTTTTTT CASSSAGADTGELFF
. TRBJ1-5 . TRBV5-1 TGCGCCAGCAGCAGGGACGGCTACAATCAGCCCCAGCATTTT CASSRDGYNQPQHF
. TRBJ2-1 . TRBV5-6 TGTGCCAGCAGCTTTGGGCCAACAAGGGAGCAGTTCTTC CASSFGPTREQFF
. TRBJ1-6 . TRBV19 TGTGCCAGTAGTTCCCGTGGGACCTATAATTCACCCCTCCACTTT CASSSRGTYNSPLHF
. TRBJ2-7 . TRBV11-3 TGTGCCACCACTCGAAGTGGGCGCCCCACCTACGAGCAGTACTTC CATTRSGRPTYEQYF
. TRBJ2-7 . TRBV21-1 TGTGCCAGCAGCAACGGCCAGCCCTTTAAGGGTGCCTACGAGCAGTACTTC CASSNGQPFKGAYEQYF
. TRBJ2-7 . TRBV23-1 TGCGCCAGCAGCTCCAAGTTAACCTACGAGCAGTACTTC CASSSKLTYEQYF
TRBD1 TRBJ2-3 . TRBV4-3 TGCGCCAGCAGCCATGTGGGACAGAGAAACACAGATACGCAGTATTTT CASSHVGQRNTDTQYF
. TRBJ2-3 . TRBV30 TGTGCCTGGAGTCCCCTCTCGCGGAGCACAGATACGCAGTATTTT CAWSPLSRSTDTQYF
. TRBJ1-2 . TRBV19 TGTGCCAGTAGTCCACAGACGGTGGATAACTATGGCTACACCTTC CASSPQTVDNYGYTF